The entry below gives a single TCR beta chain sequence along with its context. This clonotype appeared a few times. The antigen it binds to is not known. Per-base quality was not reported, and no clone a single base away is much larger than it. The CDR3 runs 14 amino acids, cysteine and phenylalanine included. CDR3 DNA only is kept here, 42 bases in frame from base 1. Ends trimmed: V by 4 bases, J by 5 bases; bases unmatched to a gene: 5. Via the germline V gene, CDR1 is SGHRS and CDR2 YFSETQ. This sample stems from a study of T cells after yellow fever vaccination (dated by TCRdb to about 2019). For the wider study: The SMART-Seq v4 Ultra Low Input RNA kit was used to prepare libraries from fractions with low cell numbers. To follow T-cell clones before and after primary and booster YFV17D yellow fever vaccination, bulk TCR alpha and beta repertoires were sequenced over time. Blood was drawn at multiple timepoints before and after primary and secondary immunization, with bulk PBMC replicates and cell subsets isolated. Two healthy male donors made up the cohort, one aged 18 to 30 years and the other aged 30 to 40 years.

What the research found in general, with its limitations: After the booster, most clones that had expanded after primary vaccination were detected again (approximately 97% of CD4 and around nine tenths of CD8), suggesting broad maintenance of memory. FACS-sorted repertoires could contain abundant contaminating clonotypes from the bulk population, so computational filtering was required. Only a couple of donors were included in the study, so the extent to which the findings can be generalized is limited. A small fraction of clonotypes appeared in both the CD4 and CD8 compartments, likely as a result of convergent recombination. Compared with the primary T-cell response, the secondary T-cell response was weaker but faster, peaking on day 5 rather than day 15.

In the paper's terms, the treatment or condition label means: live attenuated yellow fever vaccine strain. Two biological replicates of bulk PBMCs were collected at each blood-draw timepoint. A standard Ficoll-Paque protocol was used to isolate PBMCs from peripheral blood. TriZol was used to extract RNA from bulk PBMCs, from CD4 and CD8 fractions, and from dextramer-positive and dextramer-negative fractions. Sequencing was carried out with an Illumina NovaSeq 6000. Synthesis of TCR cDNA relied on 5'RACE template switching, a step that introduced a universal primer site along with unique molecular identifiers. cDNA synthesis was primed from both the TCR alpha and TCR beta constant segments. Libraries were amplified in two PCR steps, with sample barcodes and sequencing adapters added in the second step. Libraries were sequenced on Illumina HiSeq 2500 (2x100 bp) or NovaSeq (2x150 bp). Per the source publication's procedure: Reads were demultiplexed and collapsed into UMI consensus sequences with MIGEC, and V(D)J alignment was performed with MiXCR. Clonotypes responding to the vaccine were identified with edgeR on replicate PBMC samples, with the criteria of FDR below 0.01 and a log2 fold change above 5 up to day 15. Bulk clonotypes were assigned CD4 or CD8 identity according to which sequenced CD4 or CD8 repertoire held them at higher abundance. TCRdb trimmed public reads at Q25 via fastp, called clones via MiXCR and kept in-frame beta chains. Each entry is one CDR3 protein sequence, shown with its most common DNA and genes. These V and J calls derive from TCRdb rather than the authors' analysis. In this sample the table shows a few hundred thousand distinct CDR3 sequences, 15% to 20% of which occur a single time. Together, the top ten hold roughly 19% of the sample.

This clonotype originated in a man aged 18 to 29 who received the YFV17D yellow fever vaccine. Sequenced material: PBMCs, taken before the yellow fever booster vaccination. This chain is built from TRBV5-1 and TRBJ1-4; TRBD1 aligns with 7 central bases. The DNA sequence is given as TGCGCCAGCAGCCTTCGGGACAGCAATGAAAAACTGTTTTTT. It encodes CASSLRDSNEKLFF.